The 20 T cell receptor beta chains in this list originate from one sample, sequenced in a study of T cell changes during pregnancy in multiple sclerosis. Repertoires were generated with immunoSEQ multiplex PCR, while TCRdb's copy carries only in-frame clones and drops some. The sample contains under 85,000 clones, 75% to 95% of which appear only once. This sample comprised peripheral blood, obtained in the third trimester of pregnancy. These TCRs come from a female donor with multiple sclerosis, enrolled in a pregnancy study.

The CDR3 region has the DNA TGTGCCAGCAGCGCCTCCCACAGGGTCATGAACACTGAAGCTTTCTTT. It codes for CASSASHRVMNTEAFF. The chain joins TRBV9 to TRBJ1-1, with D maybe TRBD1 (6 bases). This CDR3 has 16 amino acids. The ends were cut back, 3 bases at V and 0 bases at J, with 15 bases in the middle. Germline V lookup: CDR1 SGDLS, CDR2 YYNGEE.

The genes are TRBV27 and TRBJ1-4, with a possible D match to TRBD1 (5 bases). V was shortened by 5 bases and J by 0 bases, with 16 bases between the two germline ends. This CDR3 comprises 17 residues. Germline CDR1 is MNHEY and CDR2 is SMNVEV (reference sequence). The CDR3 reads CASSPIDSYATNEKLFF. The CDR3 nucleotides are TGTGCCAGCAGTCCGATTGACAGCTATGCAACTAATGAAAAACTGTTTTTT.

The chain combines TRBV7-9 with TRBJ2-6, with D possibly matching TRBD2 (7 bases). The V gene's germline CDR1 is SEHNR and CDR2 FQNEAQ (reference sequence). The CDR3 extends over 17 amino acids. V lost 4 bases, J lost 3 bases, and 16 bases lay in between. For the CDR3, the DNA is TGTGCCAGCAGCTGGGGGGGCGGGGGCGGTGGGGCCAACGTCCTGACTTTC. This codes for CASSWGGGGGGANVLTF.

For the CDR3, the DNA is TGTGCCAGCAGTGAAAGCGCGAGCGGGGAGCAGTACTTC. Its translation is CASSESASGEQYF. The rearrangement joins TRBV6-1 to TRBJ2-7; D perhaps matches TRBD2 (6 bases). The V end lost 2 bases, the J end lost 7 bases, and 12 bases lay between the germline ends. Looked up from germline, CDR1 is MNHNS and CDR2 is SASEGT. There are 13 residues in the CDR3.

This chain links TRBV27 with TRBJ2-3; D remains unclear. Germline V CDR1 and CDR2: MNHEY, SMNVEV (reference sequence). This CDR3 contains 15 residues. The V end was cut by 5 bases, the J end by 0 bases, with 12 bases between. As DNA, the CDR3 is TGTGCCAGCAGTCCCCCAGGTGGGAGCACAGATACGCAGTATTTT. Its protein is CASSPPGGSTDTQYF.

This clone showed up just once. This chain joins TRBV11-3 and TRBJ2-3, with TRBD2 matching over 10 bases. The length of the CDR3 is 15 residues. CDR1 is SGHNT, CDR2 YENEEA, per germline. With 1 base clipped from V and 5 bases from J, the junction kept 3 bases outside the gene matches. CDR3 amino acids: CASSLGASGGDTQYF. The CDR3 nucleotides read TGTGCCAGCAGCTTAGGAGCTAGCGGGGGAGATACGCAGTATTTT.

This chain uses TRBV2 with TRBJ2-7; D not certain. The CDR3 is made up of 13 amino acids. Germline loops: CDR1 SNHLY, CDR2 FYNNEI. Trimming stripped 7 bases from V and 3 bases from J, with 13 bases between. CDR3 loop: CASKASPYYEQYF. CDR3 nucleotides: TGTGCCAGCAAGGCTAGTCCTTACTACGAGCAGTACTTC.

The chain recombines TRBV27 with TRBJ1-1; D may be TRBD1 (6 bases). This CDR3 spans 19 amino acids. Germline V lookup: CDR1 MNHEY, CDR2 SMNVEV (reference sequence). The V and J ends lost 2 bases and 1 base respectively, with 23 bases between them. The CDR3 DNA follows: TGTGCCAGCAGTTTACGAGTGGGGAACAGGGCACGACGGAACACTGAAGCTTTCTTT. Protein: CASSLRVGNRARRNTEAFF.

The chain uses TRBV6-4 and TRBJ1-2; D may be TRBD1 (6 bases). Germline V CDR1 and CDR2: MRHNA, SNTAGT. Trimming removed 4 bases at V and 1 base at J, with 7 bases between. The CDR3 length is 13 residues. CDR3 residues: CASSGGHNYGYTF. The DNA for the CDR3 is TGTGCCAGCAGTGGGGGACATAACTATGGCTACACCTTC.

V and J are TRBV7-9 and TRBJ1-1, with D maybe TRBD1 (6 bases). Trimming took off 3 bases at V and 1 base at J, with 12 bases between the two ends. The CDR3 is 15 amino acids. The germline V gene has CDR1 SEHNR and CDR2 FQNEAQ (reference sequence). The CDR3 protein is CASSFQRTANTEAFF. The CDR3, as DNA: TGTGCCAGCAGCTTTCAACGGACAGCGAACACTGAAGCTTTCTTT.

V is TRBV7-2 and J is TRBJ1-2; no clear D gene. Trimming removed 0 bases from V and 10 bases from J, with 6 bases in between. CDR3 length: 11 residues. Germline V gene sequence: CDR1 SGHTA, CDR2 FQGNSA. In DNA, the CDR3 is TGTGCCAGCAGCTTAGCACTCTTCTACACCTTC. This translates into CASSLALFYTF.

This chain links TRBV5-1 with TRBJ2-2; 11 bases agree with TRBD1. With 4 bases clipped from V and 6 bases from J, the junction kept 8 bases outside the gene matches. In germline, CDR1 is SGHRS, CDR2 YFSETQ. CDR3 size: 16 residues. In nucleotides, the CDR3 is TGCGCCAGCAGCCCTTGGACAGGGGGCGCCCCCGGGGAGCTGTTTTTT. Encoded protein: CASSPWTGGAPGELFF.

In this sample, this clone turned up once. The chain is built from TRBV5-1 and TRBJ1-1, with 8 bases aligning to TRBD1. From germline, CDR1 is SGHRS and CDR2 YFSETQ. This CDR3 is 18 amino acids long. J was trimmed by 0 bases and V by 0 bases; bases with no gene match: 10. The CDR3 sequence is CASSLVPRTGLMNTEAFF. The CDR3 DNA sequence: TGCGCCAGCAGCTTGGTCCCTAGGACAGGGCTAATGAACACTGAAGCTTTCTTT.

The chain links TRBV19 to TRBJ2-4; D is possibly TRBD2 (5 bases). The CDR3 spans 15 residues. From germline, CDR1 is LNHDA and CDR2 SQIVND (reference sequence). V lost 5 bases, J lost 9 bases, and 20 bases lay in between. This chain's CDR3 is CASSPSRTGGGIQYF. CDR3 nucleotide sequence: TGTGCCAGTAGTCCCTCGAGGACTGGCGGCGGCATTCAGTACTTC.

The CDR3, as DNA: TGTGCCACCCTCACATTCGAGGGTCGGCTTCTTTCTGGGGCCAACGTCCTGACTTTC. This encodes CATLTFEGRLLSGANVLTF. The chain carries TRBV5-6 and TRBJ2-6; a weak D match, TRBD2 (5 bases). V lost 9 bases and J lost 1, with 26 bases in between. The CDR3 loop spans 19 amino acids. The germline gives CDR1 SGHDT, CDR2 YYEEEE.

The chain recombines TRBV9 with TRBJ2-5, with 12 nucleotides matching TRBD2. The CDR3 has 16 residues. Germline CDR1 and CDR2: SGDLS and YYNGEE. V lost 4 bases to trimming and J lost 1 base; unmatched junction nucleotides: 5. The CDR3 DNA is TGTGCCAGCAGCCCCGGGACTAGCGGGTTCCAAGAGACCCAGTACTTC. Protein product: CASSPGTSGFQETQYF. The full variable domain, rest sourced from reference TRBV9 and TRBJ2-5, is DSGVTQTPKHLITATGQRVTLRCSPRSGDLSVYWYQQSLDQGLQFLIQYYNGEERAKGNILERFSAQQFPDLHSELNLSSLELGDSALYFCASSPGTSGFQETQYFGPGTRLLVL.

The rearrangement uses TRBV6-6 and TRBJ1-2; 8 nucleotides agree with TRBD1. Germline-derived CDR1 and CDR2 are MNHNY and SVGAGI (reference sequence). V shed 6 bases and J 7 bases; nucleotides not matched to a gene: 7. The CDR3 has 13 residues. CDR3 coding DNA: TGTGCCAGCAGCCCGAGGACAGGGAGTGGCTACACCTTC. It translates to CASSPRTGSGYTF.

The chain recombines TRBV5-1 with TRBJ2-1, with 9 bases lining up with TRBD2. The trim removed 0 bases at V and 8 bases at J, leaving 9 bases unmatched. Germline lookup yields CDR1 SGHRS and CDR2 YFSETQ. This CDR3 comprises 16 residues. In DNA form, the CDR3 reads TGCGCCAGCAGCTTGGAGGCGGGAGGGGGTTACGATGAGCAGTTCTTC. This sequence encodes CASSLEAGGGYDEQFF.

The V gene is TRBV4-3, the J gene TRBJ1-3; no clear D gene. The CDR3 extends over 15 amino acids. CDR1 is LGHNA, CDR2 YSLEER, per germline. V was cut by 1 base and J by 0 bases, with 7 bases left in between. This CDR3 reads CASSQGLLSGNTIYF. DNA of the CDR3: TGCGCCAGCAGCCAAGGGCTTCTCTCTGGAAACACCATATATTTT.

CDR3 DNA sequence: TGTGCCAGCAGCCAAGAGCCGGCCAGGTTTTCAAATCAGCCCCAGCATTTT. Amino acids: CASSQEPARFSNQPQHF. The gene calls are TRBV4-2 and TRBJ1-5; D is unresolved. This CDR3 spans 17 amino acids. V was shortened by 0 bases and J by 4 bases, with 16 bases between the two germline ends. The germline V gene encodes CDR1 LGHNA and CDR2 YNFKEQ.